These 23 T cell receptor beta chains were sequenced from one sample in a study of regulatory T cells in long-lasting Graves disease. Described time point: newly diagnosed GD, antithyroid drugs for less than 3 months. The TCR library was prepared using RNA isolated from PBMCs. Researchers made TCR beta libraries by using iRepertoire HTBI primers and running Arm-PCR on CDR3 regions. MiXCR, applied by TCRdb to the multiplex PCR reads, yields one record per CDR3 protein. The sample records about 540,000 distinct CDR3 sequences, 13% being singletons. A further study also used this sample, focusing on T cells in Graves' hyperthyroidism and ophthalmopathy.

Sequencing used peripheral blood mononuclear cells (PBMCs), obtained at new diagnosis, from a patient treated with antithyroid drugs. These receptors came from a man under 40 with Graves disease.

CDR3 bases: TGTGCCAGCAGTTTGGGGATCAGCACTGAAGCTTTCTTT. Its protein is CASSLGISTEAFF. The J gene is TRBJ1-1, the V gene TRBV27; no definite D call. Trimming removed 3 bases from V and 4 bases from J, with 9 bases in between. CDR1 is MNHEY, CDR2 SMNVEV, per germline (reference sequence). This CDR3 has 13 amino acids.

This clonotype was observed at least ten times. The chain is built from TRBV6-9 and TRBJ2-3; D gene unclear. CDR1 is MNHGY, CDR2 SVAAGI, per germline. The length of the CDR3 is 13 residues. V lost 3 bases and J lost 4, with 8 bases in between. DNA for the CDR3: TGTGCCAGCAGTTACAGACAACCAGATACGCAGTATTTT. Protein product: CASSYRQPDTQYF.

The sample holds many counts of this clonotype. This chain links TRBV27 with TRBJ2-7; D possibly corresponds to TRBD1 (6 bases). Germline V lookup: CDR1 MNHEY, CDR2 SMNVEV (reference sequence). This CDR3 spans 13 amino acids. The V and J ends lost 7 bases and 5 bases respectively, with 15 bases between them. The CDR3: CASTRGGYHEQYF. The CDR3 region has the DNA TGTGCCAGCACCCGAGGGGGATACCACGAGCAGTACTTC.

The rearrangement links TRBV28 to TRBJ1-5; D unresolved. CDR3 length equals 14 residues. Germline CDR1 is MDHEN and CDR2 is SYDVKM. Trimming took off 5 bases at V and 6 bases at J, with 14 bases between the two ends. For the CDR3, the DNA is TGTGCCAGCAGTCTTAGCCTGACGGGTCAGCCCCAGCATTTT. It encodes CASSLSLTGQPQHF.

This clonotype was counted ten times or more. V and J are TRBV20-1 and TRBJ1-2; D ambiguous. Trimming left V 1 base short and J 8 bases short, with 8 bases between. The CDR3 covers 11 residues. CDR1 is DFQATT and CDR2 is SNEGSKA in the germline V gene (reference sequence). The CDR3 DNA is TGCAGTGCTAGAGTCGAGGGCGGCTACACCTTC. This encodes CSARVEGGYTF.

On this clonotype itself: A read error is likely here: a far larger clone is one base away. J is TRBJ2-1 and V is TRBV12-3 or TRBV12-4, with 9 bases that match TRBD2. V shed 6 bases and J 10 bases; nucleotides not matched to a gene: 22. The CDR3 runs 18 residues. CDR3 nucleotide sequence: TGTGCCAGCAGCCAAACCGGGACTAGCAAGGGGGAGGGGACGGAGCAGTTCTTC. This translates into CASSQTGTSKGEGTEQFF.

This clonotype was seen at least ten times. The chain joins TRBV6-1 to TRBJ1-5, with a tentative D call TRBD1 (6 bases). Per the germline V gene, CDR1 is MNHNS and CDR2 is SASEGT. V was trimmed by 4 bases and J by 5 bases, leaving 15 bases between them. The CDR3 is 15 amino acids. The CDR3 bases are TGTGCCAGCAGTGCGCAGGGGCCATCCGATCAGCCCCAGCATTTT. Its translation is CASSAQGPSDQPQHF.

This clonotype was recorded many times. The V gene is TRBV12-5, the J gene TRBJ2-5; TRBD1 aligns across 10 bases. Germline loops: CDR1 LGHNT, CDR2 FRNRAP. V shed 3 bases and J 5 bases; nucleotides not matched to a gene: 9. This CDR3 has 16 amino acids. The CDR3 loop reads CASGLIGGTGVETQYF. CDR3 DNA: TGTGCTAGTGGTTTAATCGGCGGGACAGGGGTCGAGACCCAGTACTTC.

This chain connects TRBV30 to TRBJ2-3; D could derive from TRBD1 or TRBD2 (5 bases each). The tail of the sequence fits TRBJ2-5 better, so the J call may be wrong. CDR1 is GTSNPN, CDR2 SVGIG, per germline (reference sequence). The CDR3 loop spans 13 amino acids. The CDR3 DNA is TGTGCCTGGAGTGTGGGTGGGACAGAGACCCAGTACTTC. Translation gives CAWSVGGTETQYF.

This clonotype has ten or more counts. The J gene is TRBJ2-1, the V gene TRBV18, with a tentative D call TRBD2 (6 bases). The germline V gene encodes CDR1 KGHSH and CDR2 LQKENI. V was clipped by 2 bases and J by 2 bases, with 7 bases between them. The CDR3 runs 14 residues. The CDR3 DNA follows: TGTGCCAGCTCACCAGCGGGACCCTACAATGAGCAGTTCTTC. This codes for CASSPAGPYNEQFF.

This clonotype has ten or more counts. The V gene is TRBV12-3 or TRBV12-4, the J gene TRBJ2-7; unclear D gene. This CDR3 comprises 12 residues. Trimming removed 4 bases from V and 6 bases from J, with 10 bases in between. This CDR3 is CASSSGTSEQYF. CDR3 coding DNA: TGTGCCAGCAGTTCAGGAACCTCCGAGCAGTACTTC.

This clonotype has a handful of counts. This chain uses TRBV29-1 with TRBJ2-1; a weak D match, TRBD2 (5 bases). The germline gives CDR1 SQVTM, CDR2 ANQGSEA. The V gene lost 6 bases and the J gene lost 6 bases, with 15 bases spanning the gap. This CDR3 contains 13 residues. CDR3: CSVKRVTSNEQFF. CDR3 sequence (DNA): TGCAGCGTCAAGAGGGTAACTTCCAATGAGCAGTTCTTC.

In this sample, this clonotype turned up many times. The CDR3 here is CASSTSGVISEQFF. The CDR3 bases are TGTGCCAGCAGCACTAGCGGTGTGATTTCCGAGCAGTTCTTC. The V gene is TRBV7-3, the J gene TRBJ2-1, with 8 bases lining up with TRBD2. The CDR3 contains 14 residues. Trimming took 5 bases from V and 10 from J; bases not matched to a gene: 10. In germline, CDR1 is SGHTA, CDR2 FQGTGA.

V and J are TRBV12-3 or TRBV12-4 and TRBJ2-7; 13 nucleotides agree with TRBD2. The CDR3 has 15 amino acids. V was pared by 6 bases and J by 3 bases, with 5 bases of the junction left unmatched. This chain's CDR3 is CASSRTSGRGYEQYF. DNA for the CDR3: TGTGCCAGCAGCCGGACTAGCGGGAGAGGCTACGAGCAGTACTTC.

This clonotype was recorded many times. The chain uses TRBV12-3 or TRBV12-4 and TRBJ1-2; D unclear. Deletions cut 7 bases from V and 8 bases from J, with 14 bases between. This CDR3 region has 12 residues. The CDR3: CASTSVYWGYTF. The CDR3 DNA reads as TGTGCCAGCACTTCGGTTTATTGGGGCTACACCTTC.

In this sample, this clonotype turned up many times. V gene TRBV28 combines with J gene TRBJ2-7; D might be TRBD1 (7 bases). The V gene's germline CDR1 is MDHEN and CDR2 SYDVKM. CDR3 length: 13 residues. With 2 bases removed from V and 6 bases from J, the gap between germline ends came to 11 bases. In DNA, the CDR3 is TGTGCCAGCAGTTTACGCAGGGGGGTCGAGCAGTACTTC. This sequence encodes CASSLRRGVEQYF.

This chain joins TRBV6-1 and TRBJ2-7; possibly TRBD2 for D (5 bases). CDR3 length: 13 residues. Germline V gene lookup returns CDR1 MNHNS and CDR2 SASEGT. Trimming took 4 bases from V and 6 from J, leaving 13 bases between them. In DNA form, the CDR3 reads TGTGCCAGCAGTGGGCGGGTTTTCGGCGAGCAGTACTTC. Translating gives CASSGRVFGEQYF.

DNA of the CDR3: TGCGCCAGCAGCTTAGCAGGAGGTGGGGCCGAGCAGTACTTC. It codes for CASSLAGGGAEQYF. The V call is TRBV5-1, the J call TRBJ2-7; D tentatively fits TRBD1 or TRBD2 (5 bases each). This CDR3 contains 14 residues. V lost 2 bases and J lost 6, with 15 bases in between. Germline V CDR1 and CDR2: SGHRS, YFSETQ.

The rearrangement uses TRBV18 and TRBJ1-5, with D possibly being TRBD1 (6 bases). The CDR3 runs to 17 residues. CDR1 is KGHSH, CDR2 LQKENI, per germline. The germline V and J ends were trimmed by 3 bases and 1 base, with 16 bases remaining between them. CDR3 bases: TGTGCCAGCTCACCGGTACAGGGTACGGGAAGCAATCAGCCCCAGCATTTT. This gives the protein CASSPVQGTGSNQPQHF.

This clonotype was found a few times. The J gene is TRBJ2-3, the V gene TRBV20-1; TRBD2 matches 8 bases. The V and J ends lost 5 bases and 5 bases, in that order; junction bases with no gene match: 9. Germline V gives CDR1 DFQATT, CDR2 SNEGSKA (reference sequence). This CDR3 comprises 14 residues. The CDR3 here is CSALRGALIDTQYF. CDR3 DNA sequence: TGCAGTGCTTTGCGGGGGGCCCTCATAGATACGCAGTATTTT.

The CDR3 loop is CSAYTSGRGADTQYF. The CDR3 nucleotides are TGCAGTGCTTATACTAGCGGGAGAGGCGCAGATACGCAGTATTTT. This rearrangement joins TRBV20-1 to TRBJ2-3, with 11 bases identical to TRBD2. V lost 5 bases to trimming and J lost 4 bases; unmatched junction nucleotides: 8. Germline loops: CDR1 DFQATT, CDR2 SNEGSKA (reference sequence). The CDR3 has 15 amino acids.

This clonotype was picked up a small number of times. The V and J genes are TRBV6-5 and TRBJ1-1; 7 bases align to TRBD1. CDR3 size: 18 residues. Germline-derived CDR1 and CDR2 are MNHEY and SVGAGI. The V gene end was trimmed by 0 bases and the J gene end by 5 bases; junction bases not matched to a gene: 15. The CDR3 DNA is TGTGCCAGCAGTTACTCACAGGGGAGGGGAGTACGGTTGACTGAAGCTTTCTTT. Its translation: CASSYSQGRGVRLTEAFF.

This clonotype was seen a handful of times. Here the CDR3 reads CAWRPTTRETQYF. Here the CDR3 DNA reads TGTGCCTGGAGGCCCACGACCCGAGAGACCCAGTACTTC. The V call is TRBV30, the J call TRBJ2-5; no clear D. The CDR3 runs 13 residues. The germline CDR1 and CDR2 sequences are GTSNPN and SVGIG (reference sequence). Trimming shortened V by 3 bases and J by 4 bases, and 12 bases separated the two germline ends.